This entry describes one TCR beta chain. The sample originates from a study of cytomegalovirus exposure and HLA in healthy donors. The CDR3 spans 12 residues. The V gene's germline CDR1 is SGHTA and CDR2 FQGNSA. V lost 5 bases and J lost 9, with 11 bases in between. Although they were nominally healthy when sampled, donors likely had unrecorded immune exposures. The PCR was carried out with 60 Vbeta primers and 13 Jbeta primers. Sequencing was performed with immunoSEQ multiplex PCR; in TCRdb, only in-frame clones are kept and a portion is missing. The profile covers about 93,000 clones, with about two thirds appearing a single time and 5.5% to 6.5% taken by the ten largest.

V and J are TRBV7-2 and TRBJ2-1, with a possible D match to TRBD2 (6 bases). This receptor was obtained from a boy younger than 18 in good health and CMV-seropositive. Sequencing was performed on PBMCs. This CDR3 reads CASSPPGVEQFF. The CDR3 coding sequence is TGTGCCAGCAGCCCGCCGGGAGTTGAGCAGTTCTTC.